This entry is about one TCR beta chain. The assay was immunoSEQ multiplex PCR, and TCRdb's table has in-frame clones only and misses some. Seen here are 280,000 or so clones, 90% observed once, and the top ten hold about 1.7%. The sample is drawn from a study of blood T cell repertoires in COVID-19. Overall study context: The origin of the acute and convalescent COVID-19 samples was the United States, Italy and Spain. Sources were T cells, B-cell-depleted T cells, or PBMCs; the material itself was cDNA or gDNA.

The specimen sequenced was PBMCs or T cells enriched from blood (not recorded which). This TCR derives from a woman aged 18-30 years with acute COVID-19.

The chain's CDR3 is CASSPPLRDEQYF. The CDR3, as DNA: TGTGCCAGCTCACCACCGCTTCGGGACGAGCAGTACTTC. The rearrangement links TRBV18 to TRBJ2-7; D not certain. The V end lost 0 bases, the J end lost 5 bases, and 8 bases lay between the germline ends. Per germline, CDR1 KGHSH and CDR2 LQKENI. The CDR3 length is 13 residues.